The 4 T cell receptor beta chains below were found in one sample sequenced in a study of identical twins. One entry per CDR3 protein results from TCRdb running MiXCR on the 5' RACE reads. The sample includes 700,000 or so distinct CDR3 sequences, approximately 22% of them seen just once. These data were also reused for a study on T cells expressing NK-cell markers.

Specimen: PBMCs. Source of these receptors: a woman aged 18-29 years in good health.

This clonotype was detected ten times or more. This rearrangement joins TRBV5-1 to TRBJ1-5; D gene ambiguous. The germline V gene has CDR1 SGHRS and CDR2 YFSETQ. Deletions cut 5 bases from V and 0 bases from J, with 12 bases between. The CDR3 extends over 15 amino acids. The CDR3 sequence: CASSYDGDSNQPQHF. The CDR3 region has the DNA TGCGCCAGCAGTTATGACGGAGATAGCAATCAGCCCCAGCATTTT.

The chain links TRBV5-8 to TRBJ2-1, with a tentative D call TRBD1 (5 bases). Germline V gene lookup returns CDR1 SGHTS and CDR2 YDEGEE. Trimming took 2 bases from V and 10 from J, leaving 13 bases between them. CDR3 length: 13 residues. CDR3 sequence reads: CASSFEVKGEQFF. The CDR3 DNA follows: TGTGCCAGCAGCTTCGAGGTTAAGGGGGAGCAGTTCTTC.

The CDR3 sequence is CASSYLGGGNTEAFF. In DNA, the CDR3 is TGTGCCAGCAGTTACTTGGGCGGGGGGAACACTGAAGCTTTCTTT. The chain has TRBV6-5 and TRBJ1-1, with D tentatively TRBD1 (5 bases). The CDR3 totals 15 residues. The V end was cut by 1 base, the J end by 1 base, with 10 bases between. CDR1 is MNHEY and CDR2 is SVGAGI in the germline V gene.

The sample holds many counts of this clonotype. V usage is TRBV12-3 or TRBV12-4 and J usage is TRBJ2-1, with TRBD2 matching 8 bases. The CDR3 sequence is 16 residues long. The V and J ends lost 1 base and 3 bases, in that order; junction bases with no gene match: 5. In DNA, the CDR3 is TGTGCCAGCAGTTTAGAAAGCGGGAGAATCTACAATGAGCAGTTCTTC. Translated: CASSLESGRIYNEQFF.